Described below is a single T cell receptor (beta chain) sequence and its context. As yet, its antigen is unknown. This sample was taken from a study of cytomegalovirus exposure and HLA in healthy donors. The study's findings and limits: It was confirmed in vitro that a few of the CMV-associated chains were specific for CMV antigens. Both high specificity and high sensitivity reportedly marked the classifier's diagnosis of cytomegalovirus status. One later analysis, an examination of the 120 validation repertoires, found that first-cohort TCR clusters tended to co-occur in them.

Clones were read by immunoSEQ multiplex PCR, and TCRdb kept only the in-frame ones, dropping some. This sample has 150,000 to 200,000 clones, with around nine tenths found just once. This CDR3 region has 16 residues. The germline gives CDR1 SGHTA, CDR2 FQGNSA. The trim removed 5 bases at V and 5 bases at J, leaving 14 bases unmatched. The specimen was PBMCs. The chain joins TRBV7-2 to TRBJ2-5; 7 positions agree with TRBD2. The clonotype originates from a woman in her twenties or thirties in good health and CMV-seronegative. CDR3 protein: CASSHTLGLPPETQYF. The DNA of the CDR3 is TGTGCCAGCAGCCATACACTGGGACTACCCCCGGAGACCCAGTACTTC.